The T cell receptor (beta chain) described here comes from a study of T cell repertoires in cytomegalovirus infection. The wider study: Through public TCR beta signatures, both CMV infection and matching HLA type were indicated.

The germline V gene has CDR1 MNHEY and CDR2 SVGEGT. The CDR3 has 16 residues. V was cut by 5 bases and J by 1 base, with 17 bases left in between. Regarding the study as a whole: CMV-specific HLA-C-restricted TCR beta clonotypes dominated the ex vivo response.

This clonotype was observed at least ten times. What it binds is unknown. TCRdb passed the reads through MiXCR, listing each CDR3 protein once. The sample carries 370,000 or so distinct CDR3 sequences, about a third recorded once. This clonotype was sampled from a human donor in good health (CMV status not recorded). Some clones in this sample may be carry-over from other donors' samples. The sample here was cultured PBMCs, taken from culture after CMV antigen stimulation. V gene TRBV6-2 or TRBV6-3 combines with J gene TRBJ1-1; D gene unclear. CDR3 nucleotide sequence: TGTGCCAGCAGTCCGACGGCACACCAGAAGAACACTGAAGCTTTCTTT. This codes for CASSPTAHQKNTEAFF.